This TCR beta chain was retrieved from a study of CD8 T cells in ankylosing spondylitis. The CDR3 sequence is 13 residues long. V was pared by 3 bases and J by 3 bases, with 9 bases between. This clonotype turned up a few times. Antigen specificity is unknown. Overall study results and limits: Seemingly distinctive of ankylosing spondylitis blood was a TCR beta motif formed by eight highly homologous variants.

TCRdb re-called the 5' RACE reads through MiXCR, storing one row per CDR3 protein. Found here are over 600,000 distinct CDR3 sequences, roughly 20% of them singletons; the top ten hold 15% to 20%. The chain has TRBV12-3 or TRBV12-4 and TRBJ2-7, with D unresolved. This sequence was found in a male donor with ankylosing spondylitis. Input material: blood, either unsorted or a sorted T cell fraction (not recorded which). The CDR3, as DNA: TGTGCCAGCAGTTTTCGGGCAGGCTACGAGCAGTACTTC. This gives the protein CASSFRAGYEQYF.